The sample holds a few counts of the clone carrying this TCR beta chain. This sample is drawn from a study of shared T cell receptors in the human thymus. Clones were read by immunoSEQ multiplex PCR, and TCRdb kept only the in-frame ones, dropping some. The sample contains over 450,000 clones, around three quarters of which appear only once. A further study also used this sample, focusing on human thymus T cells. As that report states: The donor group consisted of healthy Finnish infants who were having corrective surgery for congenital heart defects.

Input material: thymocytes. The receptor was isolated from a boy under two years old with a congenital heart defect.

The chain's CDR3 is CASSPNTQQGETNEKLFF. The DNA for the CDR3 is TGTGCCAGCAGTCCAAATACCCAACAGGGGGAAACTAATGAAAAACTGTTTTTT. The chain combines TRBV27 with TRBJ1-4; 8 bases align to TRBD1. Germline CDR1 and CDR2: MNHEY and SMNVEV (reference sequence). The CDR3 totals 18 residues. J was trimmed by 1 base and V by 5 bases; bases with no gene match: 12.